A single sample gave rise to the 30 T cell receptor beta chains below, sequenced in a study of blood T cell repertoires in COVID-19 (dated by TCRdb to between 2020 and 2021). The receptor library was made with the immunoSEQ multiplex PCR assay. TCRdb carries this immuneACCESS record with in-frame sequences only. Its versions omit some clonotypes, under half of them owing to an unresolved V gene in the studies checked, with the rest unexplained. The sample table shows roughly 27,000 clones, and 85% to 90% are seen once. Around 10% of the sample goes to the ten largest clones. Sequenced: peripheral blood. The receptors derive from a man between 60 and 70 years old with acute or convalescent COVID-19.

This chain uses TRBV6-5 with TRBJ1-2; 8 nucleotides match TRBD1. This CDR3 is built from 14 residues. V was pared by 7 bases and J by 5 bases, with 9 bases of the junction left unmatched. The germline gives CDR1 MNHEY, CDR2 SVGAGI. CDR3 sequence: CASILGQGAYGYTF. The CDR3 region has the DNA TGTGCCAGCATTCTCGGACAGGGCGCATATGGCTACACCTTC.

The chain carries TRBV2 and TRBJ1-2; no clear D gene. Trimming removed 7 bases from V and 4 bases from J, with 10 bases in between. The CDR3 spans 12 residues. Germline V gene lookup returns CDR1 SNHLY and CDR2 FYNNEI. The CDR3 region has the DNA TGTGCCAGCAACGACGGGATCTATGGCTACACCTTC. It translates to CASNDGIYGYTF.

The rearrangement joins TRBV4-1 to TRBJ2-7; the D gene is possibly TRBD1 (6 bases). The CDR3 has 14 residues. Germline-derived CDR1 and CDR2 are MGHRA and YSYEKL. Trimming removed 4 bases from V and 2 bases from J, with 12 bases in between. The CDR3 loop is CASSLRQVTYEQYF. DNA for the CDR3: TGCGCCAGCAGCCTGCGACAGGTCACCTACGAGCAGTACTTC.

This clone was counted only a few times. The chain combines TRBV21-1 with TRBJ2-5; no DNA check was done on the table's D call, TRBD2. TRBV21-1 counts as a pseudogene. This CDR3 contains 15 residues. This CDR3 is CASSKRKSGIETQYF. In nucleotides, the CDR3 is TGTGCCAGCAGCAAAAGGAAAAGCGGGATTGAGACCCAGTACTTC.

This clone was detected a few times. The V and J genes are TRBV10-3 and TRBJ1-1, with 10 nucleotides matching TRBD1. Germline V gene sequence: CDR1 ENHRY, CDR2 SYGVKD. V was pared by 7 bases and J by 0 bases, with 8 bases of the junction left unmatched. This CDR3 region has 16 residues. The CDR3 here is CAIKSGQGEMNTEAFF. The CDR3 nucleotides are TGTGCCATCAAGTCCGGACAGGGGGAAATGAACACTGAAGCTTTCTTT.

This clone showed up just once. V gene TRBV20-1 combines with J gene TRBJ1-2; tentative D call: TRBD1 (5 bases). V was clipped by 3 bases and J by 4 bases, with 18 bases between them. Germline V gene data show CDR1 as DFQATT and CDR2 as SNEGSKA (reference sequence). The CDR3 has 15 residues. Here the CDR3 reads CSASHLKGNFYGYTF. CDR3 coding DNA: TGCAGTGCTAGTCACTTAAAGGGGAACTTCTATGGCTACACCTTC.

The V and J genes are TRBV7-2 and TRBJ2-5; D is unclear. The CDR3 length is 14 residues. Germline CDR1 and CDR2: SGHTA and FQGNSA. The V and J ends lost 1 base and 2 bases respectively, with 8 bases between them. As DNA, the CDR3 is TGTGCCAGCAGCTTAGTAGCATTTCAAGAGACCCAGTACTTC. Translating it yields CASSLVAFQETQYF. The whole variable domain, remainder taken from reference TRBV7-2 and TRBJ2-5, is GAGVSQSPSNKVTEKGKDVELRCDPISGHTALYWYRQSLGQGLEFLIYFQGNSAPDKSGLPSDRFSAERTGGSVSTLTIQRTQQEDSAVYLCASSLVAFQETQYFGPGTRLLVL.

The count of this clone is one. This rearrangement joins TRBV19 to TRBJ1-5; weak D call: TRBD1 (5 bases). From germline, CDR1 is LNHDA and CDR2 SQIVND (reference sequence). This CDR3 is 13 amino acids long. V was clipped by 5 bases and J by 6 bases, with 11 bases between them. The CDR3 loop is CASSPQGRQPQHF. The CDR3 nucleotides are TGTGCCAGTAGTCCTCAGGGTCGTCAGCCCCAGCATTTT.

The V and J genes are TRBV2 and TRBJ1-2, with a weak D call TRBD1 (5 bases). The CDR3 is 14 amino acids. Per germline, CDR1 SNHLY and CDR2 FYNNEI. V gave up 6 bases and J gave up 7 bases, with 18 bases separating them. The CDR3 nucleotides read TGTGCCAGCAGGCCTACTACAGGTCCCCCTGGCTACACCTTC. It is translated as CASRPTTGPPGYTF.

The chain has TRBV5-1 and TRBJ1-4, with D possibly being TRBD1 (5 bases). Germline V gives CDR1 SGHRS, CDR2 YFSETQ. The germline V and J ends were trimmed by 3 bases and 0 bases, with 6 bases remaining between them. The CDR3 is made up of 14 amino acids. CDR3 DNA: TGCGCCAGCAGCTCGACAGCAACTAATGAAAAACTGTTTTTT. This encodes CASSSTATNEKLFF.

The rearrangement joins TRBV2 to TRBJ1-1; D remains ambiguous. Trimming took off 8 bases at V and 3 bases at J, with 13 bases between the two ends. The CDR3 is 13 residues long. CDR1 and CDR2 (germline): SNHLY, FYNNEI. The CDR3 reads CASERPGYTEAFF. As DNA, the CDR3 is TGTGCCAGCGAAAGGCCCGGGTACACTGAAGCTTTCTTT.

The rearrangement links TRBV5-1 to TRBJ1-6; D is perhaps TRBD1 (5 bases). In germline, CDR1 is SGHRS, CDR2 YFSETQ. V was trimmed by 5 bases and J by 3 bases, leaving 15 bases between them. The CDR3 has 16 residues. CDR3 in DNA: TGCGCCAGCAGGACAGAACAAAGCCTCTATAATTCACCCCTCCACTTT. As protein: CASRTEQSLYNSPLHF.

The CDR3 sequence: CASSRTGANEKLFF. In DNA form, the CDR3 reads TGTGCCAGCAGCCGGACAGGGGCTAATGAAAAACTGTTTTTT. The chain is built from TRBV11-2 and TRBJ1-4, with TRBD1 matching over 9 bases. The V gene end was trimmed by 5 bases and the J gene end by 3 bases; junction bases not matched to a gene: 1. Germline loops: CDR1 SGHAT, CDR2 FQNNGV. The CDR3 covers 14 residues.

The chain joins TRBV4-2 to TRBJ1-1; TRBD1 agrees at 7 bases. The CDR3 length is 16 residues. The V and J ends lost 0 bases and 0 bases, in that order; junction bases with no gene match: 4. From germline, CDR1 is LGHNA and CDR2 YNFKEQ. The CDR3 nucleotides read TGTGCCAGCAGCCAAGAGCCGACAGGGCTGAACACTGAAGCTTTCTTT. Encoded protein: CASSQEPTGLNTEAFF.

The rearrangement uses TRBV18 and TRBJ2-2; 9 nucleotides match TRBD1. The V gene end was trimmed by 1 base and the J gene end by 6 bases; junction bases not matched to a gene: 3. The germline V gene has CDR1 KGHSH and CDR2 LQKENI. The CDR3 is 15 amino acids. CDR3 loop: CASSPRGTGSGELFF. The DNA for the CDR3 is TGTGCCAGCTCACCACGGGGGACAGGGTCCGGGGAGCTGTTTTTT.

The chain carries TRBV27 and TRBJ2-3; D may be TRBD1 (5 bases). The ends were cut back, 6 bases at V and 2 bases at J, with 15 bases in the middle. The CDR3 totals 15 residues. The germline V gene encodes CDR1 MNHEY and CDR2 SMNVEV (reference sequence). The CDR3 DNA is TGTGCCAGCAGCCGGAGTGGGGCTCTCACAGATACGCAGTATTTT. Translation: CASSRSGALTDTQYF.

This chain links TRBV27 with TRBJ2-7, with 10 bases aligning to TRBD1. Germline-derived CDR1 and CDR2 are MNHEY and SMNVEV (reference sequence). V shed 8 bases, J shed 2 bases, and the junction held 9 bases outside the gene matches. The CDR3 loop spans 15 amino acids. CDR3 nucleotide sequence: TGTGCCAGCGCATCATGGGACAGGGGAACCTACGAGCAGTACTTC. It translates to CASASWDRGTYEQYF.

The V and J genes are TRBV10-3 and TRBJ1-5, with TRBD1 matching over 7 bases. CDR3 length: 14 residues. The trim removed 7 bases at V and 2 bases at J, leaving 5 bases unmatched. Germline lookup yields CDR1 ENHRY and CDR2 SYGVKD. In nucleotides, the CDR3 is TGTGCCATCAAAGTAGGACAGGGCAATCAGCCCCAGCATTTT. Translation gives CAIKVGQGNQPQHF.

CDR3 loop: CASWRLARNEQFF. For the CDR3, the DNA is TGTGCCAGCTGGCGACTAGCGAGGAATGAGCAGTTCTTC. The rearrangement links TRBV2 to TRBJ2-1; 8 nucleotides line up with TRBD2. Germline V CDR1 and CDR2: SNHLY, FYNNEI. This CDR3 is 13 amino acids long. The J segment lost 7 bases and the V segment lost 8 bases, leaving 7 bases of the junction unmatched.

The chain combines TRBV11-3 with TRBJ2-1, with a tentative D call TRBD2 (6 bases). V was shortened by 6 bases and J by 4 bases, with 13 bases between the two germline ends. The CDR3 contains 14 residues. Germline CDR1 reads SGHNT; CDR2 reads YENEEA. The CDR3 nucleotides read TGTGCCAGCAGTCTTCATAGCGGTTACAATGAGCAGTTCTTC. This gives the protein CASSLHSGYNEQFF.

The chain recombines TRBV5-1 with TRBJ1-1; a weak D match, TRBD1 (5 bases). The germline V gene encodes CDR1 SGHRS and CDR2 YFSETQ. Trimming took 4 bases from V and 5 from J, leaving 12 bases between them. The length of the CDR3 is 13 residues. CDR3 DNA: TGCGCCAGCAGCCGGCAGGGTCGGACTGAAGCTTTCTTT. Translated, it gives CASSRQGRTEAFF. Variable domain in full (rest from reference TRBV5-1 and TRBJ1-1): KAGVTQTPRYLIKTRGQQVTLSCSPISGHRSVSWYQQTPGQGLQFLFEYFSETQRNKGNFPGRFSGRQFSNSRSEMNVSTLELGDSALYLCASSRQGRTEAFFGQGTRLTVV.

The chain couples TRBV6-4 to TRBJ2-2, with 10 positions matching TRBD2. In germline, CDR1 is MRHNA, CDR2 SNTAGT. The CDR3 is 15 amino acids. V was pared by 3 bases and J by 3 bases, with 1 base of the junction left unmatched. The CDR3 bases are TGTGCCAGCAGTGAGACTAGCGGGTACACCGGGGAGCTGTTTTTT. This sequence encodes CASSETSGYTGELFF.

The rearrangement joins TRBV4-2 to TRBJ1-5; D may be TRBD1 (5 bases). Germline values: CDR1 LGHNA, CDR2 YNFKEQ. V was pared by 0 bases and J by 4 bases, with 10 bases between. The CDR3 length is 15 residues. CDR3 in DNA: TGTGCCAGCAGCCAAGATGCGGGGGAAAATCAGCCCCAGCATTTT. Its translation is CASSQDAGENQPQHF.

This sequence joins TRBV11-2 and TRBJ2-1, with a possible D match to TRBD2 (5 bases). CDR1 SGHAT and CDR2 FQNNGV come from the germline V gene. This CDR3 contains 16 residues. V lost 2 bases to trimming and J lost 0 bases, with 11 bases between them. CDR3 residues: CASSLPAGSSYNEQFF. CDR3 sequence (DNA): TGTGCCAGCAGCTTACCCGCGGGCAGCTCCTACAATGAGCAGTTCTTC. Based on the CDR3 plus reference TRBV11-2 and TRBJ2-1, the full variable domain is EAGVAQSPRYKIIEKRQSVAFWCNPISGHATLYWYQQILGQGPKLLIQFQNNGVVDDSQLPKDRFSAERLKGVDSTLKIQPAKLEDSAVYLCASSLPAGSSYNEQFFGPGTRLTVL.

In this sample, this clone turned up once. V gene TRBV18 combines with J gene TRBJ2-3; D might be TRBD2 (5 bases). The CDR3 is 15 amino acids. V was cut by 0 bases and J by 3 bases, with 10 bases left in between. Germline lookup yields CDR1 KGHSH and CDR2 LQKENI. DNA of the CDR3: TGTGCCAGCTCACCACCCTACGGGATTACAGATACGCAGTATTTT. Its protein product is CASSPPYGITDTQYF.

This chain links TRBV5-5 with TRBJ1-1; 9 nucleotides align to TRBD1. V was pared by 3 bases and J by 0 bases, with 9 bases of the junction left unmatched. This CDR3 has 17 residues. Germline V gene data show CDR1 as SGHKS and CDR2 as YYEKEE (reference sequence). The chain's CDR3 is CASSSDWTGVMNTEAFF. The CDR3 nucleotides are TGTGCCAGCAGCTCTGACTGGACAGGGGTCATGAACACTGAAGCTTTCTTT.

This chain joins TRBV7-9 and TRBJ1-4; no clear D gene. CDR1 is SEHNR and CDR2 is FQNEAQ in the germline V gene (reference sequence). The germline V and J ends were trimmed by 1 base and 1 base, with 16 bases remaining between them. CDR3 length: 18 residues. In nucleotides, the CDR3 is TGTGCCAGCAGCTTAGGTCAAGGGATGGGAGAAACTAATGAAAAACTGTTTTTT. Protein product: CASSLGQGMGETNEKLFF. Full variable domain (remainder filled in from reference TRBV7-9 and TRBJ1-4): DTGVSQNPRHKITKRGQNVTFRCDPISEHNRLYWYRQTLGQGPEFLTYFQNEAQLEKSRLLSDRFSAERPKGSFSTLEIQRTEQGDSAMYLCASSLGQGMGETNEKLFFGSGTQLSVL.

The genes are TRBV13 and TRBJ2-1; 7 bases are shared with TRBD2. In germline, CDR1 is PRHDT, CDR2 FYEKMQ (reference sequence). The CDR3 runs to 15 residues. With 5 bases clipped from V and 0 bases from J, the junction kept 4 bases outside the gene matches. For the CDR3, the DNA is TGTGCCAGCAGCCGCGGGAGCATCTCCTACAATGAGCAGTTCTTC. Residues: CASSRGSISYNEQFF.

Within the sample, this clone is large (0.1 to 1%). CDR3 in amino acids: CASSPGFGEAFF. CDR3 sequence (DNA): TGTGCCAGCAGCCCCGGTTTTGGTGAAGCTTTCTTT. The chain has TRBV7-6 and TRBJ1-1; D gene uncertain. The CDR3 totals 12 residues. The germline V and J ends were trimmed by 5 bases and 7 bases, with 11 bases remaining between them. CDR1 and CDR2 (germline): SGHVS, FNYEAQ.

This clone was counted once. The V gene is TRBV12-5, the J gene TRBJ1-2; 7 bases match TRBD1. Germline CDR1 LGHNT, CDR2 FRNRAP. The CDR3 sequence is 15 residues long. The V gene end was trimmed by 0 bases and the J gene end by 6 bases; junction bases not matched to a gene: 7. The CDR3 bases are TGTGCTAGTGGTTTGGTATCGGACAGGATCAATGGCTACACCTTC. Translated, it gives CASGLVSDRINGYTF.